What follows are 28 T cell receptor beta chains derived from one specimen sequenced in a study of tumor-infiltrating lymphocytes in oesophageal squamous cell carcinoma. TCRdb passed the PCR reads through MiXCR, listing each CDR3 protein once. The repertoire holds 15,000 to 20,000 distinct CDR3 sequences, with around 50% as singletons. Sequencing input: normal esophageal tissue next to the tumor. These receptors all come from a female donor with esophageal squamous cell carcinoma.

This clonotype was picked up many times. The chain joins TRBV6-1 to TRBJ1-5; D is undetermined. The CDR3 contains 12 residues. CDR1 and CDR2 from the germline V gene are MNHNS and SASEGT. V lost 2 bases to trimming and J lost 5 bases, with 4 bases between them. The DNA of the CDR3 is TGTGCCAGCAGTGAACAGGATCAGCCCCAGCATTTT. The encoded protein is CASSEQDQPQHF.

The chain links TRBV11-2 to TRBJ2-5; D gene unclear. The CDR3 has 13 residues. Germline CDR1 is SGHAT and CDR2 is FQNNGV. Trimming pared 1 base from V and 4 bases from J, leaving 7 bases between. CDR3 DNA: TGTGCCAGCAGCTTAGTATGGGGAGAGACCCAGTACTTC. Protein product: CASSLVWGETQYF. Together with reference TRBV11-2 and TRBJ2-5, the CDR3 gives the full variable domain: EAGVAQSPRYKIIEKRQSVAFWCNPISGHATLYWYQQILGQGPKLLIQFQNNGVVDDSQLPKDRFSAERLKGVDSTLKIQPAKLEDSAVYLCASSLVWGETQYFGPGTRLLVL.

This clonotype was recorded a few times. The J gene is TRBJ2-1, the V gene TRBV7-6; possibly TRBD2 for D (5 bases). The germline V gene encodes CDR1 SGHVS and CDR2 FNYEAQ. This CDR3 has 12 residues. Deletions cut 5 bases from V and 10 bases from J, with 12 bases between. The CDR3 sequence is CASSIYRGEQFF. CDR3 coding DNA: TGTGCCAGCAGCATCTATCGCGGGGAGCAGTTCTTC.

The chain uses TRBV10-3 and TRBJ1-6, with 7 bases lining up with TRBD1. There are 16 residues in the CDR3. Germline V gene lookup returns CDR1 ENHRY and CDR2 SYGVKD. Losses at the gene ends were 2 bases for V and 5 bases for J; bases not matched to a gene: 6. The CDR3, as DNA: TGTGCCATCAGTGAGGTCAGGGGGGGCGATAATTCACCCCTCCACTTT. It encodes CAISEVRGGDNSPLHF.

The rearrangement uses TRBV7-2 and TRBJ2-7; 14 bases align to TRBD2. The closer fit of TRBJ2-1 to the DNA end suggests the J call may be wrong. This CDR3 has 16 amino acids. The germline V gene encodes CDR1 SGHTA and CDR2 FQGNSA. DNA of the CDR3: TGTGCCAGCAGCCGGGGGACTAGCGGGAGAGTAGATGAGCAGTTCTTC. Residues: CASSRGTSGRVDEQFF.

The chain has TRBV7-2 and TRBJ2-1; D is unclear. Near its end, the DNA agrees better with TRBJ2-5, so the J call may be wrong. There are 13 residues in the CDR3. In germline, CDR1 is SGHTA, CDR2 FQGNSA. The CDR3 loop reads CASSLVGRETQYF. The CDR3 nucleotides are TGTGCCAGCAGCTTAGTGGGTAGGGAGACCCAGTACTTC.

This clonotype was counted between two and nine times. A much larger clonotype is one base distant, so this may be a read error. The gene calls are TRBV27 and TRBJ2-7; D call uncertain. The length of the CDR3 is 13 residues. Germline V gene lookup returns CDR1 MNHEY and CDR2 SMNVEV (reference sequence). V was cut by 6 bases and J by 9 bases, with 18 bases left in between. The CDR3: CASSPSPGGRQYF. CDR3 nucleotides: TGTGCCAGCAGCCCATCCCCGGGTGGAAGGCAGTACTTC.

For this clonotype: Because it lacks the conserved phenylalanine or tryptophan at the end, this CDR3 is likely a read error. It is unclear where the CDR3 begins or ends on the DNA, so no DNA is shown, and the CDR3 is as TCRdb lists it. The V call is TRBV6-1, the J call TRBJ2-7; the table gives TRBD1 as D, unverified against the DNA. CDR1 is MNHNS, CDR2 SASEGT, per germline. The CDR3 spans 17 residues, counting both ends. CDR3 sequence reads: CASSMGGDLGYGYTFGS.

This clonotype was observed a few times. The CDR3 DNA follows: TGCGCCAGCAGCGAAACGGGGGACAGCACCGGGGAGCTGTTTTTT. Its translation is CASSETGDSTGELFF. The chain uses TRBV5-1 and TRBJ2-2; weak D call: TRBD1 (7 bases). The CDR3 sequence is 15 residues long. Between the trimmed V and J ends, which lost 4 bases and 4 bases, there was a span of 14 bases. In germline, CDR1 is SGHRS, CDR2 YFSETQ.

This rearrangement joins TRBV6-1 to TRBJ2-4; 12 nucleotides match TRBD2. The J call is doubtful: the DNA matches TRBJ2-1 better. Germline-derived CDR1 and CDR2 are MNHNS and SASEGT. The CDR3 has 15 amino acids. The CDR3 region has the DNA TGTGCCAGCACCCCCGGACTAGCGGGAATAAATGAGCAGTTCTTC. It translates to CASTPGLAGINEQFF.

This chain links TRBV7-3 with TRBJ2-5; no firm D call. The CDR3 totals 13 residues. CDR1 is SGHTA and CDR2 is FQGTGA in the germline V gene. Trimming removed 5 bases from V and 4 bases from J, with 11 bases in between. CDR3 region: CASSRHMGETQYF. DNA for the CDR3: TGTGCCAGCAGCCGTCACATGGGAGAGACCCAGTACTTC.

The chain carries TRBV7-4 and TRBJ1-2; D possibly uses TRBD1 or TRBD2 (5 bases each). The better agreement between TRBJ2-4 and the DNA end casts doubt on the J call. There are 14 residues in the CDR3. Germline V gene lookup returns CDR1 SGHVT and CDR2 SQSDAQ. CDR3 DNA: TGTGCCAGCAGCCACGAGGGGGCCAAAAACATTCAGTACTTC. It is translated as CASSHEGAKNIQYF.

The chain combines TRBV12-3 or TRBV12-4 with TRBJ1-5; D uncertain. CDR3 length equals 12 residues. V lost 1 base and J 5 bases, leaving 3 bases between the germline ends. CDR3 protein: CASSLGDQPQHF. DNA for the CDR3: TGTGCCAGCAGTTTAGGGGATCAGCCCCAGCATTTT.

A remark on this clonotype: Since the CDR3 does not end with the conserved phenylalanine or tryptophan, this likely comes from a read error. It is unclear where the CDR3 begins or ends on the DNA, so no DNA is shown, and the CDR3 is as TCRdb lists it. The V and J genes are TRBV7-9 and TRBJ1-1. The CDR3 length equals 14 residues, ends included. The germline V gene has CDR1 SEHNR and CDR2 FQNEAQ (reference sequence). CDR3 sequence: CASSLQTYEQFFGP.

The CDR3 sequence is CAISEGQDTDTQYF. As DNA, the CDR3 is TGTGCCATCAGTGAGGGTCAGGACACAGATACGCAGTATTTT. The chain couples TRBV10-3 to TRBJ2-3, with D unclear. V lost 2 bases and J lost 2, with 8 bases in between. Germline V gene sequence: CDR1 ENHRY, CDR2 SYGVKD. This CDR3 is 14 amino acids long.

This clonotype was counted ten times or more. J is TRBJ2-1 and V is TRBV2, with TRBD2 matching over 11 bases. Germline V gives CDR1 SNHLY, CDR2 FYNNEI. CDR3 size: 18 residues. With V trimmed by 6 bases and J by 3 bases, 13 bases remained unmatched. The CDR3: CASRAGTDTSGSYNEQFF. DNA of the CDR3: TGTGCCAGCAGAGCCGGGACGGACACTAGCGGGAGCTACAATGAGCAGTTCTTC.

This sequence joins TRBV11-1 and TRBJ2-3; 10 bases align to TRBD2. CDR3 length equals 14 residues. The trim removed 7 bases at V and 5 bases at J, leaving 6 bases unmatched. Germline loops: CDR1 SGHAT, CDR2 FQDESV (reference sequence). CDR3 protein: CASTLAGAGDTQYF. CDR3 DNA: TGTGCCAGCACCCTAGCGGGGGCTGGAGATACGCAGTATTTT.

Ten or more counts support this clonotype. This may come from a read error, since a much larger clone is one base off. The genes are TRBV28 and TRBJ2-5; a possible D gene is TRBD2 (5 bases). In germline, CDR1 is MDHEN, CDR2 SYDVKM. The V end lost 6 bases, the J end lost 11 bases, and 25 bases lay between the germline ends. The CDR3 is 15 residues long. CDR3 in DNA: TGTGCCAGCAGCCGCTCGACAAGAGGACTCAATGAGCAGTACTTC. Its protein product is CASSRSTRGLNEQYF.

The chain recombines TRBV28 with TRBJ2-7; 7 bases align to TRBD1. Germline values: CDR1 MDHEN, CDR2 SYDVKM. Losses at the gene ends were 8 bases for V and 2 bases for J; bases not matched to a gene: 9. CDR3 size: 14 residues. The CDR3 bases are TGTGCCAGCGAAGAGGGACAGCCAGCCTACGAGCAGTACTTC. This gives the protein CASEEGQPAYEQYF.

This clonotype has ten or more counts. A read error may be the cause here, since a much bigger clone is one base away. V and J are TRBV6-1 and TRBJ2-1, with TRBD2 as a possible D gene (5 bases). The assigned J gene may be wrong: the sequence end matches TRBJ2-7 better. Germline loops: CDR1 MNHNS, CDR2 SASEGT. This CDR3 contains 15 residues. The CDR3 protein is CASSYLLGGGSEQYF. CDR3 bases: TGTGCCAGCAGTTATTTACTGGGTGGTGGGAGTGAGCAGTACTTC.

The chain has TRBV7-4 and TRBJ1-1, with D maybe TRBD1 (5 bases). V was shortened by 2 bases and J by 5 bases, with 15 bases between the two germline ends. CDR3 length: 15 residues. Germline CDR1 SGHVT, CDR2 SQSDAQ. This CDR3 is CASSLQGTSATEAFF. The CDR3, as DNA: TGTGCCAGCAGCTTACAGGGAACCTCAGCGACTGAAGCTTTCTTT.

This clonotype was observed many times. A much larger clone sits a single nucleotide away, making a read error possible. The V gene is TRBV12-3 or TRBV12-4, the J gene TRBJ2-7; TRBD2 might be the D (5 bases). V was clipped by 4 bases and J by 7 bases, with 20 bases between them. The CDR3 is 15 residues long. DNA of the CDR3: TGTGCCAGCAGTTCCCTAGCCCCGCTTTACAATGAGCAGTACTTC. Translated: CASSSLAPLYNEQYF.

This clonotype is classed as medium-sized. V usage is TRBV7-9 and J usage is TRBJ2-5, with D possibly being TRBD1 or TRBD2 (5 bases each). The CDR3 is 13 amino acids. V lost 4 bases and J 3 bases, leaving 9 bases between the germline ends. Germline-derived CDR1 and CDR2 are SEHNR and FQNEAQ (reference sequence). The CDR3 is CASSYLGEETQYF. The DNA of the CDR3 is TGTGCCAGCAGCTATCTGGGGGAAGAGACCCAGTACTTC.

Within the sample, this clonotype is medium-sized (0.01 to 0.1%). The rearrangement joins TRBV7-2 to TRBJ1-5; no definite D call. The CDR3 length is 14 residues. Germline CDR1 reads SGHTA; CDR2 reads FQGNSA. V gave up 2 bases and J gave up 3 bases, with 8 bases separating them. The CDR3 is CASSLNGFNQPQHF. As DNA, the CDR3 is TGTGCCAGCAGCTTAAACGGATTCAATCAGCCCCAGCATTTT.

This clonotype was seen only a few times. The CDR3 reads CASSEEGYTQFF. CDR3 bases: TGCGCCAGCAGTGAAGAGGGATATACGCAGTTTTTT. The gene calls are TRBV10-2 and TRBJ1-4; D ambiguous. This CDR3 has 12 amino acids. Germline V gives CDR1 WSHSY, CDR2 SAAADI. The V and J ends lost 3 bases and 16 bases respectively, with 15 bases between them.

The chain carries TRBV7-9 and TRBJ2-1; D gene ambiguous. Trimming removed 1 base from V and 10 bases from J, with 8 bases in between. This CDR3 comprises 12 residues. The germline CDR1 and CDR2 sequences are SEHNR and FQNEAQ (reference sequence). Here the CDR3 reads CASSLGVGEQFF. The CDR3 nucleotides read TGTGCCAGCAGCTTAGGTGTAGGAGAGCAGTTCTTC.

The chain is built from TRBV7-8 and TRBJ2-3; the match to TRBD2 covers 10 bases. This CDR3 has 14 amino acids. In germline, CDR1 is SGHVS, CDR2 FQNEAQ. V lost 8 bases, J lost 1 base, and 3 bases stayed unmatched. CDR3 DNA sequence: TGTGCCAGCGGACTAGCGGCGGGCACAGATACGCAGTATTTT. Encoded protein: CASGLAAGTDTQYF.

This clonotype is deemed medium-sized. The CDR3 DNA sequence: TGTGCCAGCAGTTACTCGCTACTAGTCGAGCAGTTCTTC. Translating it yields CASSYSLLVEQFF. The gene calls are TRBV6-2 or TRBV6-3 and TRBJ2-1; D might be TRBD2 (5 bases). The CDR3 sequence is 13 residues long. V was trimmed by 0 bases and J by 10 bases, leaving 10 bases between them. Germline CDR1 MNHEY, CDR2 SVGEGT.